This TCR beta chain was sequenced in a study of early T cells in non-severe SARS-CoV-2 infection. Individual cDNA molecules each received unique molecular identifiers attached to them. TCRdb fed the 5' RACE reads into MiXCR, producing one record per CDR3 protein. Of 81,000 or so distinct CDR3 sequences in the sample, about 12% were seen once. Trimming took 6 bases from V and 2 from J; bases not matched to a gene: 3. The CDR3 is 13 amino acids. CDR1 and CDR2 from the germline V gene are SNHLY and FYNNEI. The sequenced sample consisted of whole blood. This rearrangement joins TRBV2 to TRBJ2-7, with TRBD1 matching 8 bases. The clonotype originates from an adult who was a healthcare worker with PCR-confirmed SARS-CoV-2 infection or an uninfected control (not recorded which). CDR3 sequence reads: CASRAGGTYEQYF. The CDR3, as DNA: TGTGCCAGCAGGGCAGGGGGCACCTACGAGCAGTACTTC.